Below are 8 T cell receptor beta chains sequenced from a single sample in a study of cytomegalovirus exposure and HLA in healthy donors. The PCR made use of 60 Vbeta and 13 Jbeta primers. Measured with immunoSEQ multiplex PCR; TCRdb has only the in-frame clones, and not every one. The data show about 180,000 clones, approximately 88% seen once. Sequencing was done on a sample of PBMCs. These receptors were obtained from a boy between 2 and 10 years old in good health and CMV-seronegative.

The chain couples TRBV19 to TRBJ2-5; 7 positions match TRBD1. The length of the CDR3 is 15 residues. Germline CDR1 reads LNHDA; CDR2 reads SQIVND (reference sequence). Trimming removed 5 bases from V and 5 bases from J; junction bases left unmatched: 11. The CDR3 coding sequence is TGTGCCAGTAGTCAAAGGCAACAGGGGTTGGAGACCCAGTACTTC. It translates to CASSQRQQGLETQYF. Using reference TRBV19 and TRBJ2-5 for the parts outside the CDR3, the full variable domain is DGGITQSPKYLFRKEGQNVTLSCEQNLNHDAMYWYRQDPGQGLRLIYYSQIVNDFQKGDIAEGYSVSREKKESFPLTVTSAQKNPTAFYLCASSQRQQGLETQYFGPGTRLLVL.

The CDR3 DNA is TGTGCCAGCAGCTTAGTTCCTAGAAACCAAGAGACCCAGTACTTC. Protein product: CASSLVPRNQETQYF. V usage is TRBV7-9 and J usage is TRBJ2-5; D uncertain. Germline V gene data show CDR1 as SEHNR and CDR2 as FQNEAQ (reference sequence). The CDR3 length is 15 residues. Between the trimmed V and J ends, which lost 1 base and 0 bases, there was a span of 9 bases.

J is TRBJ1-1 and V is TRBV5-6; possible D gene TRBD1, 6 bases. The CDR3 has 15 residues. The germline V gene has CDR1 SGHDT and CDR2 YYEEEE. The germline V and J ends were trimmed by 6 bases and 6 bases, with 21 bases remaining between them. CDR3: CASTSRPGEIPEAFF. The CDR3 nucleotides are TGTGCCAGCACCTCTAGACCAGGGGAGATCCCTGAAGCTTTCTTT.

CDR3 in amino acids: CASSLKTGDPYF. As DNA, the CDR3 is TGTGCCAGCAGCTTAAAGACAGGGGATCCGTACTTC. The rearrangement uses TRBV7-6 and TRBJ2-5; TRBD1 agrees at 8 bases. CDR1 is SGHVS and CDR2 is FNYEAQ in the germline V gene. This CDR3 is built from 12 residues. V trimming: 2 bases; J trimming: 13 bases; junction bases outside the gene matches: 6.

The rearrangement links TRBV5-1 to TRBJ2-3, with D uncertain. The length of the CDR3 is 11 residues. V was pared by 3 bases and J by 11 bases, with 10 bases between. The V gene's germline CDR1 is SGHRS and CDR2 YFSETQ. The CDR3 DNA sequence: TGCGCCAGCAGCTCTTCCCGCGGGCAGTATTTT. Amino acids: CASSSSRGQYF.

This sequence joins TRBV4-1 and TRBJ1-2; D may be TRBD1 (6 bases). The CDR3 contains 15 residues. The V gene's germline CDR1 is MGHRA and CDR2 YSYEKL. Trimming took off 6 bases at V and 0 bases at J, with 14 bases between the two ends. The CDR3 loop is CASRHRTDANYGYTF. CDR3 nucleotides: TGCGCCAGCAGGCATAGGACAGACGCTAACTATGGCTACACCTTC.

The chain recombines TRBV7-9 with TRBJ2-7; 9 bases match TRBD2. The CDR3 length is 18 residues. Germline V gene lookup returns CDR1 SEHNR and CDR2 FQNEAQ (reference sequence). Trimming took 3 bases from V and 5 from J; bases not matched to a gene: 17. CDR3 bases: TGTGCCAGCAGCTTCTACTCTTTAATAGCGGGAGACGGGAACGAGCAGTACTTC. It yields the protein CASSFYSLIAGDGNEQYF.

V usage is TRBV6-4 and J usage is TRBJ2-3; 8 positions match TRBD2. This CDR3 contains 14 residues. The J segment lost 4 bases and the V segment lost 4 bases, leaving 4 bases of the junction unmatched. Germline CDR1 MRHNA, CDR2 SNTAGT. DNA of the CDR3: TGTGCCAGCAGTGGAGGAGCGGGAGCAGATACGCAGTATTTT. It translates to CASSGGAGADTQYF.